The rows below give T cell receptor beta chains drawn from one sample of a study of cytomegalovirus exposure and HLA in healthy donors. TCRdb's table, derived via immunoSEQ multiplex PCR, lists solely in-frame clones and lacks some. Of tens of thousands of clones in the sample, approximately 95% were seen once. Material: PBMCs. The receptors here all came from a woman under 30 in good health and CMV-seronegative. Each CDR3 is given with its conserved first and last residue. The D gene is left open where the match is weak. Clone size is given for some rows only: seen once, a few or many times, or a class if the clone is expanded.

TRBJ1-1	.	TRBV7-8	TRBD1	TGTGCCAGCAGCTCCATCGGGGGACAGAGCATGAACACTGAAGCTTTCTTT	CASSSIGGQSMNTEAFF
TRBJ2-3	.	TRBV5-8	TRBD2	TGTGCCAGCAGCTTGGAAAACCTAGCGGGGACTAGCACAGATACGCAGTATTTT	CASSLENLAGTSTDTQYF
TRBJ2-7	.	TRBV27	TRBD1	TGTGCCAGCAGTTTGGGGCAGGGGGCGGGCTACGAGCAGTACTTC	CASSLGQGAGYEQYF
TRBJ1-5	.	TRBV28	.	TGTGCCAGCAGTTTAAGTGGGTACCAGGGTCGGCAGCCCCAGCATTTT	CASSLSGYQGRQPQHF
TRBJ2-1	.	TRBV4-3	TRBD2	TGCGCCAGCAGCAGACCGGGACTAGCGGGAGTGGATGAGCAGTTCTTC	CASSRPGLAGVDEQFF
TRBJ1-6	.	TRBV7-2	.	TGTGCCAGCAGCCAAGACGACAGGACCTATAATTCACCCCTCCACTTT	CASSQDDRTYNSPLHF
TRBJ2-7	.	TRBV5-1	TRBD1	TGCGCCAGCAGCTCCGGGACAGGGACCTACGAGCAGTACTTC	CASSSGTGTYEQYF
TRBJ2-5	.	TRBV28	TRBD2	TGTGCCAGCAGTTTAAACCCTAGCGGGAGCTCCCAAGAGACCCAGTACTTC	CASSLNPSGSSQETQYF
TRBJ1-2	.	TRBV5-1	TRBD1	TGCGCCAGCAGCTTCTCGACAGGGAACTATGGCTACACCTTC	CASSFSTGNYGYTF
TRBJ2-7	.	TRBV5-6	TRBD2	TGTGCCAGCAGCTCCGGACTAGCGGGACGGGAGCAGTACTTC	CASSSGLAGREQYF
TRBJ1-5	.	TRBV5-1	.	TGCGCCAGCAGCCTGGAGGGGGGGTTTGGGCAGCCCCAGCATTTT	CASSLEGGFGQPQHF
TRBJ2-7	.	TRBV5-1	TRBD1	TGCGCCAGCAGCACCGGGGGGACAGGGGAGGACGAGCAGTACTTC	CASSTGGTGEDEQYF
TRBJ2-7	.	TRBV27	TRBD2	TGTGCCAGCAGTTTTGTAGGTGAAGCGGGGGCTGGGGGCGAGCAGTACTTC	CASSFVGEAGAGGEQYF
TRBJ1-2	.	TRBV20-1	.	TGCAGTGCTGGCGGGGGTGGAGGCTACACCTTC	CSAGGGGGYTF
TRBJ2-1	once	TRBV27	TRBD2	TGTGCCAGCACTCCGGGGGGCAATGAGCAGTTCTTC	CASTPGGNEQFF
TRBJ2-3	.	TRBV9	TRBD2	TGTGCCAGCAGCCCGGGGGGGCTAGCGGGGGGCCTGGGAGATACGCAGTATTTT	CASSPGGLAGGLGDTQYF
TRBJ2-6	.	TRBV5-1	.	TGCGCCAGCAGGAGAGGGTATGGGGTTGAGGGGGCCAACGTCCTGACTTTC	CASRRGYGVEGANVLTF
TRBJ2-7	.	TRBV5-1	.	TGCGCCAGCAGCCCTCAGGACAGAAGCTCCTACGAGCAGTACTTC	CASSPQDRSSYEQYF
TRBJ2-7	.	TRBV10-2	TRBD2	TGCGCCAGCAGTGAATTGGTTGCTAGCGGGAGAGGTGAGCAGTACTTC	CASSELVASGRGEQYF
TRBJ2-5	.	TRBV2	.	TGTGCCAGCACAGGGGAGCTCCAAGAGACCCAGTACTTC	CASTGELQETQYF
TRBJ1-3	.	TRBV5-6	.	TGTGCCAGCAGCCCATTCGAACGGTCTGGAAACACCATATATTTT	CASSPFERSGNTIYF
TRBJ2-6	.	TRBV28	TRBD2	TGTGCCAGCAGTTCGGCAGCGGGAGTCGACAGAAGCTCTGGGGCCAACGTCCTGACTTTC	CASSSAAGVDRSSGANVLTF
TRBJ1-2	.	TRBV19	.	TGTGCCAGTCCCCTGACACGGAACTATGGCTACACCTTC	CASPLTRNYGYTF
TRBJ1-4	.	TRBV6-5	TRBD1	TGTGCCAGCAGACAAAGGACAGGGGGACAAAAACTGTTTTTT	CASRQRTGGQKLFF
TRBJ2-3	.	TRBV27	.	TGTGCCAGCAGTTCGACGGCCCGGTCCTTTGCGGTGGGCACAGATACGCAGTATTTT	CASSSTARSFAVGTDTQYF
TRBJ1-2	.	TRBV2	.	TGTGCCAGCAGTGGGTTGGGGGGGGGCGCGCGGGGCTACACCTTC	CASSGLGGGARGYTF
TRBJ2-4	.	TRBV4-3	.	TGCGCCAGCAGCCAAGATATAGAAAGGGGTGGAAACATTCAGTACTTC	CASSQDIERGGNIQYF
TRBJ2-2	.	TRBV27	TRBD2	TGTGCCAGCAGCCAAACTAGCGGGGGGGCCTGGGGCACCGGGGAGCTGTTTTTT	CASSQTSGGAWGTGELFF
TRBJ2-5	.	TRBV7-2	TRBD2	TGTGCCAGCAGCTTAGTTGGGCTAGCGGGGGGGTTCGTAGGTGAGACCCAGTACTTC	CASSLVGLAGGFVGETQYF
TRBJ2-7	.	TRBV4-3	.	TGCGCCAGCAGCCAAGATTCGCCGCTCGGTGCCCTGTACGAGCAGTACTTC	CASSQDSPLGALYEQYF
TRBJ1-3	.	TRBV2	.	TGTGCCAGCAGTGACGGTGTCTCTGGAAACACCATATATTTT	CASSDGVSGNTIYF
TRBJ2-1	.	TRBV29-1	.	TGCAGCGTTGAAGATCCGTCGGTACTAGACGACAATGAGCAGTTCTTC	CSVEDPSVLDDNEQFF
TRBJ1-1	once	TRBV18	.	TGTGCCAGCTCACCAGGCACCGGGGGGACTGAAGCTTTCTTT	CASSPGTGGTEAFF
TRBJ2-7	.	TRBV10-3	TRBD2	TGTGCCATCAGTGAAGGGGGACTAGTATCCGAGCAGTACTTC	CAISEGGLVSEQYF
TRBJ2-3	.	TRBV6-5	TRBD2	TGTGCCAGCAGACTAGCGGGGGGGCCATCGGATACGCAGTATTTT	CASRLAGGPSDTQYF
TRBJ1-2	.	TRBV27	.	TGTGCCAGCAGTTTACAGGGGCCGGGAGGCTACACCTTC	CASSLQGPGGYTF
TRBJ2-1	few	TRBV6-4	TRBD2	TGTGCCAGCAGTGTCGGGACTAGCGGGGGGGCTAAGGAGCAGTTCTTC	CASSVGTSGGAKEQFF
TRBJ1-2	.	TRBV7-9	.	TGTGCCAGCATCCTAGGGGAGGTCTTCAAGGACTATGGCTACACCTTC	CASILGEVFKDYGYTF
TRBJ2-7	.	TRBV9	TRBD1	TGTGCCAGCGGAACCGGACAGGGATCCTACGAGCAGTACTTC	CASGTGQGSYEQYF
TRBJ1-4	.	TRBV6-5	TRBD1	TGTGCCAGTAGACAGGGGAGAGAAAAACTGTTTTTT	CASRQGREKLFF
TRBJ1-1	.	TRBV6-4	TRBD1	TGTGCCAGCAGGCCACGACAGGGGACCACTGAAGCTTTCTTT	CASRPRQGTTEAFF
TRBJ2-4	.	TRBV10-1	TRBD2	TGCGCCAGCAGTGATGCGGGACTAGAAGCCAAAAACATTCAGTACTTC	CASSDAGLEAKNIQYF
TRBJ1-3	.	TRBV6-1	TRBD1	TGTGCCAGCACTAAGGGGGCTAGAAACACCATATATTTT	CASTKGARNTIYF